This TCR beta chain was identified in a study of response to subunit inactivated influenza vaccine. After removal of 2 bases from V and 3 bases from J, the junction contained 3 bases not matched to a gene. Germline assignment: CDR1 SGHTA and CDR2 FQGNSA. The CDR3 spans 14 residues. From the RT-PCR reads, TCRdb called clonotypes with MiXCR, one entry per CDR3 protein. This sample has some 570,000 distinct CDR3 sequences, with 10% to 12% found just once. The sample was also reused in another study, on T cells expressing NK-cell markers. That work states: UMIs accompanied the 5'RACE template switching by which TCR beta cDNA was made. A range of about 1.0-8% of CD8+ T cells consisted of dominant NKG2C+ clonotypes in 5 to 7 donors.

This clonotype was sampled from a man aged 50-60 years who received an inactivated influenza vaccine. Here the sequenced sample was PBMCs from blood, taken on the day of vaccination. The chain joins TRBV7-2 to TRBJ1-1; the match to TRBD1 covers 7 bases. The CDR3 nucleotides read TGTGCCAGCAGCTTACAGGACAGGTACACTGAAGCTTTCTTT. Translating gives CASSLQDRYTEAFF. Variable domain in full (rest from reference TRBV7-2 and TRBJ1-1): GAGVSQSPSNKVTEKGKDVELRCDPISGHTALYWYRQSLGQGLEFLIYFQGNSAPDKSGLPSDRFSAERTGGSVSTLTIQRTQQEDSAVYLCASSLQDRYTEAFFGQGTRLTVV.